This T cell receptor beta chain was identified in a study of Ad26.COV2.S vaccination and SARS-CoV-2 variants. Study as a whole: Each vaccinee took Ad26.COV2.S intramuscularly, once or twice 56 days apart. Study-level findings and limits: Vaccine and placebo groups showed comparable non-spike TCR breadth.

About this clone itself: Its cognate antigen is unknown.

Method: immunoSEQ multiplex PCR; TCRdb's copy keeps in-frame clones and lacks some. This repertoire shows about 280,000 clones, about 87% found once; its top ten account for about 3.1%. Indicated treatment: over 15 received Ad26.COV2.S at low or high dose, single or two shots; roughly 5 received placebo; per-sample allocation not given. Sampling occurred on day 63 after the first vaccine or placebo injection. The material sequenced was peripheral blood, taken in a trial of Ad26.COV2.S vaccine versus placebo. The origin of this receptor is a person between 18 and 65 years old who received the Ad26.COV2.S COVID-19 vaccine or a placebo.

CDR3 amino acids: CASSIAGLAANTGELFF. CDR3 in DNA: TGTGCCAGTAGTATTGCGGGACTAGCGGCAAACACCGGGGAGCTGTTTTTT. The rearrangement joins TRBV19 to TRBJ2-2, with TRBD2 matching 11 bases. CDR3 length: 17 residues. The V gene end was trimmed by 3 bases and the J gene end by 2 bases; junction bases not matched to a gene: 5. In germline, CDR1 is LNHDA, CDR2 SQIVND (reference sequence).